Below, 7 T cell receptor beta chains from the same sample are listed, as sequenced in a study of cytomegalovirus exposure and HLA in healthy donors (dated by TCRdb to 2015 to 2018). The library was generated by the immunoSEQ multiplex PCR assay. The multiplex PCR relied on a mix of 60 forward primers for TCR Vbeta segments and 13 reverse primers for TCR Jbeta segments. Here the immuneACCESS table is served through TCRdb, limited to in-frame sequences with V and J called. Missing clones are a known gap in these copies; in checked studies unresolved V genes cover under half, and the rest lacks a known reason. The record for this sample contains around 50,000 clones. About 2.3% of the sample belongs to the ten largest clones. The source material was PBMCs. The receptor set was obtained from a female donor in good health and CMV-seronegative.

V usage is TRBV29-1 and J usage is TRBJ2-7; 9 bases line up with TRBD1. The CDR3 loop spans 13 amino acids. CDR1 SQVTM and CDR2 ANQGSEA come from the germline V gene. With 6 bases clipped from V and 2 bases from J, the junction kept 5 bases outside the gene matches. The CDR3 sequence: CSVGQGPAYEQYF. CDR3 DNA sequence: TGCAGCGTCGGACAGGGGCCCGCCTACGAGCAGTACTTC.

J is TRBJ2-5 and V is TRBV7-9; possibly TRBD2 for D (6 bases). Per the germline V gene, CDR1 is SEHNR and CDR2 is FQNEAQ (reference sequence). Trimming removed 8 bases from V and 4 bases from J, with 11 bases in between. The CDR3 sequence is 12 residues long. The CDR3 nucleotides are TGTGCCAGCCGTCCAGCGGGAGAGACCCAGTACTTC. The encoded protein is CASRPAGETQYF.

The rearrangement uses TRBV18 and TRBJ1-1; D is undetermined. Germline V CDR1 and CDR2: KGHSH, LQKENI. Trimming removed 2 bases at V and 0 bases at J, with 4 bases between. The CDR3 extends over 13 amino acids. CDR3 loop: CASSPGLNTEAFF. DNA of the CDR3: TGTGCCAGCTCACCAGGGCTGAACACTGAAGCTTTCTTT.

The rearrangement joins TRBV5-6 to TRBJ1-3; 7 bases are shared with TRBD1. J gave up 2 bases and V 0 bases, and 2 bases lay outside the gene matches. The CDR3 runs 15 residues. The V gene's germline CDR1 is SGHDT and CDR2 YYEEEE. The CDR3 reads CASSLVQGAGNTIYF. The CDR3 DNA follows: TGTGCCAGCAGCTTGGTCCAGGGGGCTGGAAACACCATATATTTT.

This chain uses TRBV4-1 with TRBJ2-1, with a tentative D call TRBD2 (5 bases). Looked up from germline, CDR1 is MGHRA and CDR2 is YSYEKL. Trimming stripped 2 bases from V and 0 bases from J, with 11 bases between. The CDR3 covers 16 residues. CDR3 sequence: CASSQLEALSYNEQFF. CDR3 coding DNA: TGCGCCAGCAGCCAACTGGAGGCCCTCTCCTACAATGAGCAGTTCTTC.

This rearrangement joins TRBV15 to TRBJ1-1, with D perhaps TRBD1 (5 bases). CDR3 length: 14 residues. In germline, CDR1 is LNHNV, CDR2 YYDKDF (reference sequence). Deletions cut 7 bases from V and 5 bases from J, with 17 bases between. DNA of the CDR3: TGTGCCACCAACAACAGGCGCTTGGGAACTGAAGCTTTCTTT. This sequence encodes CATNNRRLGTEAFF. Variable domain in full (rest from reference TRBV15 and TRBJ1-1): DAMVIQNPRYQVTQFGKPVTLSCSQTLNHNVMYWYQQKSSQAPKLLFHYYDKDFNNEADTPDNFQSRRPNTSFCFLDIRSPGLGDTAMYLCATNNRRLGTEAFFGQGTRLTVV.

The V gene is TRBV30, the J gene TRBJ2-1, with 9 bases identical to TRBD2. Germline V gives CDR1 GTSNPN, CDR2 SVGIG (reference sequence). The CDR3 sequence is 15 residues long. V lost 0 bases, J lost 7 bases, and 7 bases stayed unmatched. CDR3 DNA: TGTGCCTGGAGTGTACCTAGCGGGATCGTGAATGAGCAGTTCTTC. This sequence encodes CAWSVPSGIVNEQFF.